The 27 T cell receptor beta chains reported below all come from one sample, sequenced in a study of blood T cell repertoires in COVID-19. Sequenced by immunoSEQ multiplex PCR; TCRdb stores in-frame clones only, minus some. The sample contains about 96,000 clones, approximately 90% of which appear only once. Sequenced sample: peripheral blood. Receptors were obtained from a human donor with COVID-19, enrolled during active disease. The donor label of this sample is uncertain.

This chain uses TRBV7-9 with TRBJ2-3; a possible D gene is TRBD1 (5 bases). CDR1 SEHNR and CDR2 FQNEAQ come from the germline V gene (reference sequence). V shed 5 bases and J shed 0 bases, with 12 bases lying between them. This CDR3 is built from 15 residues. The CDR3 coding sequence is TGTGCCAGCAGCCGACAGATCGCTAGCACAGATACGCAGTATTTT. This translates into CASSRQIASTDTQYF. Drawing the rest from reference TRBV7-9 and TRBJ2-3, the complete variable domain is DTGVSQNPRHKITKRGQNVTFRCDPISEHNRLYWYRQTLGQGPEFLTYFQNEAQLEKSRLLSDRFSAERPKGSFSTLEIQRTEQGDSAMYLCASSRQIASTDTQYFGPGTRLTVL.

The chain uses TRBV10-3 and TRBJ2-2, with 7 bases aligning to TRBD2. Germline CDR1 ENHRY, CDR2 SYGVKD. After removal of 10 bases from V and 6 bases from J, the junction contained 14 bases not matched to a gene. CDR3 size: 15 residues. CDR3 in DNA: TGTGCCAGCCTTAAGCAGGGCGGGGGTGCCGGGGAGCTGTTTTTT. Translated: CASLKQGGGAGELFF.

The chain has TRBV6-5 and TRBJ1-3; 7 nucleotides align to TRBD1. CDR3 length: 15 residues. CDR1 and CDR2 from the germline V gene are MNHEY and SVGAGI. Germline trimming cut 8 bases from V and 2 bases from J; bases unmatched to any gene: 9. CDR3 sequence (DNA): TGTGCCAGCCTCGCCCGACAGGGCCCTGGAAACACCATATATTTT. This encodes CASLARQGPGNTIYF.

V is TRBV5-8 and J is TRBJ2-7, with 7 bases matching TRBD1. Germline assignment: CDR1 SGHTS and CDR2 YDEGEE. This CDR3 is 16 amino acids long. Unmatched junction bases numbered 9, after V lost 0 bases and J lost 3 bases. The CDR3 DNA reads as TGTGCCAGCAGCTTGGACCTTACAGGGGCCCGCTACGAGCAGTACTTC. This codes for CASSLDLTGARYEQYF.

This chain uses TRBV7-9 with TRBJ1-1; the D is unclear. This CDR3 comprises 15 residues. From germline, CDR1 is SEHNR and CDR2 FQNEAQ (reference sequence). V was cut by 1 base and J by 3 bases, with 12 bases left in between. This CDR3 reads CASSLDLGVDTEAFF. In DNA, the CDR3 is TGTGCCAGCAGCTTAGACCTGGGAGTAGACACTGAAGCTTTCTTT.

The rearrangement links TRBV11-1 to TRBJ1-1, with D perhaps matching TRBD1 (5 bases). CDR3 length: 13 amino acids. Trimming took off 5 bases at V and 6 bases at J, with 13 bases between the two ends. CDR1 is SGHAT, CDR2 FQDESV, per germline (reference sequence). For the CDR3, the DNA is TGTGCCAGCAGCAGCCCGGGACTTGCTGAAGCTTTCTTT. It is translated as CASSSPGLAEAFF.

This chain connects TRBV6-5 to TRBJ1-5, with no clear D. V lost 8 bases to trimming and J lost 3 bases, with 17 bases between them. CDR1 is MNHEY and CDR2 is SVGAGI in the germline V gene. This CDR3 has 15 amino acids. The CDR3 DNA reads as TGTGCCAGCTCGAGTGTAGGGCGGGACAATCAGCCCCAGCATTTT. Protein product: CASSSVGRDNQPQHF.

This chain connects TRBV10-2 to TRBJ1-6, with 9 bases aligning to TRBD1. There are 16 residues in the CDR3. V was pared by 6 bases and J by 2 bases, with 5 bases of the junction left unmatched. From germline, CDR1 is WSHSY and CDR2 SAAADI. CDR3 sequence: CASSSGTGPYNSPLHF. For the CDR3, the DNA is TGCGCCAGCAGCTCCGGGACAGGGCCCTATAATTCACCCCTCCACTTT.

CDR3 sequence (DNA): TGTGCCAGCAGCTGGTTGAGGGGGCCAGTAAATGAGCAGTTCTTC. Its translation: CASSWLRGPVNEQFF. The chain has TRBV7-9 and TRBJ2-1; 7 nucleotides line up with TRBD1. The CDR3 is made up of 15 amino acids. Germline-derived CDR1 and CDR2 are SEHNR and FQNEAQ (reference sequence). V was pared by 4 bases and J by 7 bases, with 10 bases of the junction left unmatched.

The V call is TRBV7-2, the J call TRBJ1-5; the D gene is possibly TRBD1 (6 bases). Trimming cost V 5 bases and J 2 bases, with 10 bases left between them. The CDR3 is made up of 14 amino acids. Germline values: CDR1 SGHTA, CDR2 FQGNSA. The CDR3 nucleotides read TGTGCCAGCAGCGGGGGGGGCGGCAATCAGCCCCAGCATTTT. This sequence encodes CASSGGGGNQPQHF.

CDR3 protein: CASSSEAGGFGYTF. The CDR3 DNA is TGTGCCAGCAGCTCTGAAGCAGGGGGATTCGGCTACACCTTC. This chain connects TRBV5-5 to TRBJ1-2, with TRBD1 matching over 7 bases. This CDR3 contains 14 residues. After removal of 3 bases from V and 8 bases from J, the junction contained 10 bases not matched to a gene. Germline lookup yields CDR1 SGHKS and CDR2 YYEKEE (reference sequence).

The CDR3 region is CASSPDRGVAEAFF. The CDR3 nucleotides read TGTGCCAGTAGTCCCGACAGGGGGGTCGCTGAAGCTTTCTTT. V gene TRBV19 combines with J gene TRBJ1-1; 9 bases fit TRBD1. Trimming removed 5 bases from V and 6 bases from J; junction bases left unmatched: 7. This CDR3 region has 14 residues. Germline values: CDR1 LNHDA, CDR2 SQIVND (reference sequence).

This clone was seen only once. This chain connects TRBV7-2 to TRBJ2-3; possible D gene TRBD1, 5 bases. Germline loops: CDR1 SGHTA, CDR2 FQGNSA. The CDR3 covers 14 residues. V lost 3 bases to trimming and J lost 3 bases, with 10 bases between them. This CDR3 is CASSFGALTDTQYF. The DNA of the CDR3 is TGTGCCAGCAGCTTTGGGGCCCTAACAGATACGCAGTATTTT.

The chain has TRBV9 and TRBJ1-2; 7 bases line up with TRBD1. CDR1 SGDLS and CDR2 YYNGEE come from the germline V gene. The CDR3 is 12 residues long. Germline trimming cut 3 bases from V and 8 bases from J; bases unmatched to any gene: 4. This CDR3 is CASSATGVGYTF. The CDR3, as DNA: TGTGCCAGCAGCGCCACAGGGGTAGGCTACACCTTC.

This CDR3 is CASSRLRQGAPGNTEAFF. CDR3 coding DNA: TGTGCCAGCAGCCGGTTAAGACAGGGGGCGCCTGGGAACACTGAAGCTTTCTTT. This chain uses TRBV5-4 with TRBJ1-1, with 10 bases identical to TRBD1. Per germline, CDR1 SGHNT and CDR2 YYREEE (reference sequence). After removal of 4 bases from V and 1 base from J, the junction contained 13 bases not matched to a gene. The CDR3 is 18 residues long.

The chain has TRBV29-1 and TRBJ1-2; no definite D call. Trimming took off 8 bases at V and 4 bases at J, with 17 bases between the two ends. Germline-derived CDR1 and CDR2 are SQVTM and ANQGSEA. CDR3 length equals 13 residues. Written as DNA, the CDR3 is TGCAGCTATACTAGAGGTCTTGGCTATGGCTACACCTTC. It codes for CSYTRGLGYGYTF.

The chain is built from TRBV2 and TRBJ2-4; a possible D gene is TRBD2 (6 bases). Germline CDR1 and CDR2: SNHLY and FYNNEI. Trimming took 2 bases from V and 3 from J, leaving 8 bases between them. The CDR3 extends over 14 amino acids. As DNA, the CDR3 is TGTGCCAGCAGTGAACGGGGAGGCAAAAACATTCAGTACTTC. Its protein is CASSERGGKNIQYF.

The chain joins TRBV6-5 to TRBJ1-2, with a possible D match to TRBD1 (6 bases). Germline CDR1 reads MNHEY; CDR2 reads SVGAGI. The CDR3 runs to 14 residues. V dropped 0 bases and J dropped 7 bases, with 12 bases sitting between them. The DNA of the CDR3 is TGTGCCAGCAGTTACTCGATGTCAGGGGTTGGCTACACCTTC. It encodes CASSYSMSGVGYTF.

The rearrangement joins TRBV9 to TRBJ1-5; 7 bases fit TRBD1. This CDR3 has 16 amino acids. Per the germline V gene, CDR1 is SGDLS and CDR2 is YYNGEE. The V gene end was trimmed by 2 bases and the J gene end by 0 bases; junction bases not matched to a gene: 5. Here the CDR3 DNA reads TGTGCCAGCAGCGTGGGACAGTACCATAGCAATCAGCCCCAGCATTTT. Protein product: CASSVGQYHSNQPQHF.

The chain uses TRBV7-2 and TRBJ1-1; the D gene is possibly TRBD1 (5 bases). The CDR3 contains 16 residues. The ends were cut back, 4 bases at V and 1 base at J, with 16 bases in the middle. CDR1 is SGHTA and CDR2 is FQGNSA in the germline V gene. This CDR3 is CASSYPPGLRNTEAFF. Written as DNA, the CDR3 is TGTGCCAGCAGCTATCCACCGGGACTCAGGAACACTGAAGCTTTCTTT.

The chain has TRBV4-2 and TRBJ1-2; no definite D call. The ends were cut back, 3 bases at V and 7 bases at J, with 15 bases in the middle. Germline V CDR1 and CDR2: LGHNA, YNFKEQ. The CDR3 is 14 residues long. The DNA for the CDR3 is TGTGCCAGCAGCCACGCCAGAGGCGGGAGTGGCTACACCTTC. Translation: CASSHARGGSGYTF.

This chain joins TRBV5-1 and TRBJ2-1; possible D gene TRBD2, 5 bases. V was clipped by 4 bases and J by 7 bases, with 9 bases between them. Per the germline V gene, CDR1 is SGHRS and CDR2 is YFSETQ. The CDR3 is 12 residues long. This chain's CDR3 is CASSRTLNEQFF. CDR3 bases: TGCGCCAGCAGCCGGACTCTAAATGAGCAGTTCTTC.

The gene calls are TRBV5-1 and TRBJ1-2; 11 bases map to TRBD1. V lost 7 bases, J lost 3 bases, and 8 bases stayed unmatched. The CDR3 consists of 15 residues. Looked up from germline, CDR1 is SGHRS and CDR2 is YFSETQ. The CDR3 nucleotides are TGCGCCAGCGTCCCCGGGACAGGGGGTTACTATGGCTACACCTTC. It specifies CASVPGTGGYYGYTF.

This rearrangement joins TRBV5-5 to TRBJ1-5; D ambiguous. Per germline, CDR1 SGHKS and CDR2 YYEKEE (reference sequence). Trimming left V 0 bases short and J 7 bases short, with 11 bases between. This CDR3 has 14 amino acids. As DNA, the CDR3 is TGTGCCAGCAGCTTGGAAGCGGGAGGGCAGCCCCAGCATTTT. Translated, it gives CASSLEAGGQPQHF.

The chain joins TRBV12-3 or TRBV12-4 to TRBJ1-1; D uncertain. Trimming took off 7 bases at V and 4 bases at J, with 13 bases between the two ends. There are 13 residues in the CDR3. CDR3 DNA: TGTGCCAGCAAAAGTGGAGAGACCACTGAAGCTTTCTTT. Its protein product is CASKSGETTEAFF.

The chain's CDR3 is CASSLASGQGGANYGYTF. The CDR3 region has the DNA TGTGCCAGCAGCTTAGCGTCTGGACAGGGAGGAGCTAACTATGGCTACACCTTC. V gene TRBV7-9 combines with J gene TRBJ1-2; 8 nucleotides line up with TRBD1. V was pared by 0 bases and J by 0 bases, with 9 bases of the junction left unmatched. Germline V lookup: CDR1 SEHNR, CDR2 FQNEAQ (reference sequence). The CDR3 has 18 amino acids.

This chain links TRBV7-6 with TRBJ1-1; 7 nucleotides match TRBD1. V lost 4 bases and J lost 3; bases outside the gene matches: 11. The CDR3 runs 16 residues. Per the germline V gene, CDR1 is SGHVS and CDR2 is FNYEAQ. CDR3 bases: TGTGCCAGCAGCTCCCAGGGGGAACCCGCACACACTGAAGCTTTCTTT. It yields the protein CASSSQGEPAHTEAFF. Combining the CDR3 with reference TRBV7-6 and TRBJ1-1 gives the whole variable domain GAGVSQSPRYKVTKRGQDVALRCDPISGHVSLYWYRQALGQGPEFLTYFNYEAQQDKSGLPNDRFSAERPEGSISTLTIQRTEQRDSAMYRCASSSQGEPAHTEAFFGQGTRLTVV.